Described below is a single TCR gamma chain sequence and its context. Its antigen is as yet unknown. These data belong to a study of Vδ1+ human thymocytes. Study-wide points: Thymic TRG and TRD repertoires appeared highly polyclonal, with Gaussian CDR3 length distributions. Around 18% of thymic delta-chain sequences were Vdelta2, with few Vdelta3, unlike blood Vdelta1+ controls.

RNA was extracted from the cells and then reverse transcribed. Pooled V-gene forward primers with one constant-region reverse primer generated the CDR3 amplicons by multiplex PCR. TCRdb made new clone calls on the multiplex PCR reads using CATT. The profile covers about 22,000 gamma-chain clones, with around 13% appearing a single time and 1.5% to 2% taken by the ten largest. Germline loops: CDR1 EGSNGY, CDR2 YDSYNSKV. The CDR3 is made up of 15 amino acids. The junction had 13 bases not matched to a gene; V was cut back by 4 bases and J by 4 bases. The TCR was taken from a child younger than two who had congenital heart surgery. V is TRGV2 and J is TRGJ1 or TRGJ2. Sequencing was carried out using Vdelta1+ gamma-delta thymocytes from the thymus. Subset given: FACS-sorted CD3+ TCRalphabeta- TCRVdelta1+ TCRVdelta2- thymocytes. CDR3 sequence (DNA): TGTGCCACCTGGGATGGGCCGGGGTTATATTATAAGAAACTCTTT. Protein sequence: CATWDGPGLYYKKLF.